This TCR beta chain was observed in a study of T cells in Graves' hyperthyroidism and ophthalmopathy. Across the whole study: Peripheral blood was secured at the point of initial diagnosis, before any treatment. Study observations and caveats: Ophthalmopathy was identified by the model a median around 5.9 months ahead of onset.

On this clonotype itself: Its target is not known.

TCR beta CDR3 sequences were amplified from RNA transcripts. Using the HTBI primer set, a first-round RT-PCR was run on the TCR CDR3. Using its own MiXCR run on the multiplex PCR reads, TCRdb lists one record per CDR3 protein. The data hold about 520,000 distinct CDR3 sequences, with around 22% observed a single time. The CDR3 runs 14 residues. Germline V gene data show CDR1 as SGHTA and CDR2 as FQGTGA. V was trimmed by 2 bases and J by 6 bases, leaving 10 bases between them. The source is a woman younger than 45 with Graves' ophthalmopathy. The specimen was blood. This chain links TRBV7-3 with TRBJ2-2; a possible D gene is TRBD2 (6 bases). The CDR3 is CASSLDPGAGELFF. As DNA, the CDR3 is TGTGCCAGCAGCTTAGATCCGGGGGCCGGGGAGCTGTTTTTT.